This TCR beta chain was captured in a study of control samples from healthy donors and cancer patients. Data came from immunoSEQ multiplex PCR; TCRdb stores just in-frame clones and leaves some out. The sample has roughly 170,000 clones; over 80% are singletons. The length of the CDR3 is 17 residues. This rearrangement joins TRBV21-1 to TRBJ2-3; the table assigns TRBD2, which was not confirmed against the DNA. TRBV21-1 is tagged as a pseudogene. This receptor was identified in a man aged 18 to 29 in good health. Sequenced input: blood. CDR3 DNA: TGTGCCAGCAGCAAAACGCCCCCTAGCGGGGGAGGATATACGCAGTATTTT. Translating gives CASSKTPPSGGGYTQYF.